The TCR beta chain described here comes from a study of T cells after yellow fever vaccination. The study's findings and limits: Highly abundant clonotypes carried over from the bulk population could end up in FACS-sorted repertoires as contaminants. Re-detected after boosting: most primary clones, more than 95% of CD4 and about 85% of CD8.

5'RACE template switching generated TCR cDNA, adding a universal primer site and UMIs. MiXCR, run by TCRdb on the 5' RACE reads, gives a single entry per CDR3 protein. The top ten clones hold under 4% of a sample with approximately 300,000 distinct CDR3 sequences, around a tenth of them seen once. On this clonotype itself: Its antigen is not known.

Germline CDR1 and CDR2: SGHRS and YFSETQ. Unmatched junction bases numbered 4, after V lost 2 bases and J lost 3 bases. This CDR3 has 14 residues. This receptor was taken from a man between 18 and 29 years old who received the YFV17D yellow fever vaccine. V usage is TRBV5-1 and J usage is TRBJ1-2, with 7 bases identical to TRBD1. The sequencing used CD4+ T cells sorted from PBMCs, collected 45 days after the yellow fever booster vaccination. This CDR3 is CASSFDRAYYGYTF. The CDR3 DNA sequence: TGCGCCAGCAGCTTCGACAGGGCCTACTATGGCTACACCTTC.